This T cell receptor beta chain was obtained from a study of PD-L1 blockade in urothelial cancer. Study overall: Blood analysis occurred 3 weeks (second dose) and 6 weeks after treatment start.

What went into each PCR as a spike was synthetic TCR analog templates. Produced via immunoSEQ multiplex PCR; TCRdb's table is partial and in-frame only. The table shows about 43,000 clones, with about 88% occurring only once. Study-wide results and caveats: Sub-median blood TCR clonality before treatment predicted longer survival.

The V gene's germline CDR1 is SGHTA and CDR2 FQGTGA. The CDR3 spans 15 residues. V was trimmed by 1 base and J by 2 bases, leaving 8 bases between them. Each individual provided 1 to 8 samples (taken pretreatment and on-treatment). With regard to this clone: Its antigen is unknown.

This sequence originates from a woman aged 55-70 years with urothelial cancer. The starting material was PBMCs, obtained around atezolizumab (anti-PD-L1) treatment. The chain couples TRBV7-3 to TRBJ2-2; the D gene is possibly TRBD1 (6 bases). CDR3 sequence: CASSLIGGNTGELFF. The CDR3 DNA is TGTGCCAGCAGCTTAATTGGGGGCAACACCGGGGAGCTGTTTTTT.